The rows below give T cell receptor beta chains drawn from one sample of a study of technical replicates of blood from a few donors. Using immunoSEQ multiplex PCR, the repertoire was profiled, and TCRdb retains in-frame clones only, with some absent. The sample includes around 67,000 clones, approximately 92% of them seen just once. The sample taken for sequencing was T cells isolated from PBMCs. These receptors came from a human donor in good health. Each CDR3 is given with its conserved first and last residue. A D gene is named only where the DNA matches it firmly. The size field is filled for only some rows; it gives once, few, many or a size class.

J gene,clone size,D gene,V gene,CDR3 DNA,CDR3 protein
TRBJ2-3,once,TRBD2,TRBV10-3,TGTGCCTCCAGACTAGCGGGAGCCCTTAGCACAGATACGCAGTATTTT,CASRLAGALSTDTQYF
TRBJ1-5,-,-,TRBV10-3,TGTGCCATCAGTCGCAGTAATCAGCCCCAGCATTTT,CAISRSNQPQHF
TRBJ2-5,-,-,TRBV12-5,TGTGCTAGTGGTTTGGGCGTGAGAGAGACCCAGTACTTC,CASGLGVRETQYF
TRBJ1-5,once,-,TRBV27,TGTGCCAGCAGTCTCGGACATAGCAATCAGCCCCAGCATTTT,CASSLGHSNQPQHF
TRBJ2-3,-,-,TRBV6-1,TGTGCCACCCAGGGGCTCGTGGGCACAGATACGCAGTATTTT,CATQGLVGTDTQYF
TRBJ2-1,few,TRBD2,TRBV7-2,TGTGCCAGCAGCTTAAGTAGAGCTAGCGGGAGGGAGGGGCAGTTCTTC,CASSLSRASGREGQFF
TRBJ2-1,-,TRBD2,TRBV18,TGTGCCAGCTCACCAAGGGGACTAGCAACCTACAATGAGCAGTTCTTC,CASSPRGLATYNEQFF
TRBJ2-1,-,TRBD2,TRBV5-1,TGCGCCAGCAGCGCGGACGGGACTAGCGAATACAATGAGCAGTTCTTC,CASSADGTSEYNEQFF
TRBJ1-1,-,-,TRBV7-9,TGTGCCAGCAGCTTATATCGGAACACTGAAGCTTTCTTT,CASSLYRNTEAFF
TRBJ1-5,-,-,TRBV4-1,TGCGCCAGCAGCCAAGATTGGGGCAGCCGCAATCAGCCCCAGCATTTT,CASSQDWGSRNQPQHF
TRBJ2-3,-,-,TRBV10-3,TGTGCCATCAGTTCTAGCCCTAGCACAGATACGCAGTATTTT,CAISSSPSTDTQYF
TRBJ2-7,-,-,TRBV2,TGTGCCAGCCGCGGACACCTAACTGACTACGAGCAGTACTTC,CASRGHLTDYEQYF
TRBJ2-7,-,-,TRBV5-1,TGCGCCAGCAGCTCAACGGCGGCAGGGCACGAGCAGTACTTC,CASSSTAAGHEQYF
TRBJ2-1,-,TRBD2,TRBV5-6,TGTGCCAGCAGCTGGGGGACTAGCGGGAGCAATGAGCAGTTCTTC,CASSWGTSGSNEQFF
TRBJ1-5,-,-,TRBV28,TGTGCCAGCAGCCGACAGGCCTCCTATCCCAATCAGCCCCAGCATTTT,CASSRQASYPNQPQHF
TRBJ2-3,few,TRBD2,TRBV6-4,TGTGCCAGCAGTGCCGGGACTAGCGGGCCAGATACGCAGTATTTT,CASSAGTSGPDTQYF
TRBJ1-5,-,TRBD1,TRBV6-5,TGTGCCAGCAGTAGGGGACAGGGAAGTCAGCCCCAGCATTTT,CASSRGQGSQPQHF
TRBJ1-1,-,-,TRBV19,TGTGCCAGTAGTATCGGGGGGAGCACTGAAGCTTTCTTT,CASSIGGSTEAFF
TRBJ2-5,-,-,TRBV11-2,TGTGCCAGCAGACCCTGGGGGGGGCGGTATGAGACCCAGTACTTC,CASRPWGGRYETQYF
TRBJ2-7,-,-,TRBV10-1,TGCGCCAGCAGCCCACAGGGCCTACCTTCCGAGCAGTACTTC,CASSPQGLPSEQYF
TRBJ1-5,-,TRBD1,TRBV11-2,TGTGCCAGCAGCTTAACAGGGGGCGCAAGGCCCCAGCATTTT,CASSLTGGARPQHF
TRBJ1-1,-,-,TRBV6-1,TGTGCCAGCAGTGAAGAAGAGTACACTGAAGCTTTCTTT,CASSEEEYTEAFF
TRBJ2-3,-,-,TRBV29-1,TGCAGCTCTGTGGTACTAGAGTCGGATACGCAGTATTTT,CSSVVLESDTQYF
TRBJ2-7,-,TRBD2,TRBV7-2,TGTGCCAGCAGCTTTGATACGGCTTGGACCGGGGGGTTCTACGAGCAGTACTTC,CASSFDTAWTGGFYEQYF
TRBJ2-7,-,-,TRBV19,TGTGCCAGTAGTATTGGTGGGGCGAGCGAGCAGTACTTC,CASSIGGASEQYF
TRBJ2-1,-,TRBD2,TRBV7-2,TGTGCCAGCAGCCCAAGACAGTTAGCGGGCTTTATGGGCGAGCAGTTCTTC,CASSPRQLAGFMGEQFF
TRBJ2-7,-,-,TRBV6-6,TGTGCCAGCAGTCCCGACCCCAGGCTAGAGCAGTACTTC,CASSPDPRLEQYF